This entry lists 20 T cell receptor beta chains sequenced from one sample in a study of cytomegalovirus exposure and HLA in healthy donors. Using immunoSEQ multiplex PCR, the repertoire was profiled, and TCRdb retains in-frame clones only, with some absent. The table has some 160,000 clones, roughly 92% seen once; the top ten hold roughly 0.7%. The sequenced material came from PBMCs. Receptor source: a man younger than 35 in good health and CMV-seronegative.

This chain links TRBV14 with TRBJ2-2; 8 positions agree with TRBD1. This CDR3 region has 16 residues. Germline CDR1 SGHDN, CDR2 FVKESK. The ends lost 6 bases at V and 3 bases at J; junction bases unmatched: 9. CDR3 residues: CASRPTGTGYTGELFF. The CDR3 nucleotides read TGTGCCAGCAGACCAACCGGGACAGGTTACACCGGGGAGCTGTTTTTT.

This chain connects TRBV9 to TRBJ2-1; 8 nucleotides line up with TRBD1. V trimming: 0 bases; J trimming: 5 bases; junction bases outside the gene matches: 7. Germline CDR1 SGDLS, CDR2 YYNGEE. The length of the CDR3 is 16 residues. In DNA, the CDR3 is TGTGCCAGCAGCGTAGAGGACAGGGTAGTAGACAATGAGCAGTTCTTC. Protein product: CASSVEDRVVDNEQFF.

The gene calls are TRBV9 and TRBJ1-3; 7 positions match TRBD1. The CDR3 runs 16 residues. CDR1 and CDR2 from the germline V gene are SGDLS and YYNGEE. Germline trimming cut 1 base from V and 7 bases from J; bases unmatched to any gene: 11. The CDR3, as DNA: TGTGCCAGCAGCGTACGGGACAGCCGAAATGGGAACACCATATATTTT. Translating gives CASSVRDSRNGNTIYF.

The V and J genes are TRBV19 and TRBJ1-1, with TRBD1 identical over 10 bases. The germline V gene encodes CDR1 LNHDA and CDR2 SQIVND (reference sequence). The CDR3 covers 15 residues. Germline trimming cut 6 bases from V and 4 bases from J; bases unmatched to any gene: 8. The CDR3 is CASRTAGTGVTEAFF. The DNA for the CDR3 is TGTGCCAGTAGGACTGCCGGGACAGGGGTCACTGAAGCTTTCTTT. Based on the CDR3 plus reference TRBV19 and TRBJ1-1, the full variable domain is DGGITQSPKYLFRKEGQNVTLSCEQNLNHDAMYWYRQDPGQGLRLIYYSQIVNDFQKGDIAEGYSVSREKKESFPLTVTSAQKNPTAFYLCASRTAGTGVTEAFFGQGTRLTVV.

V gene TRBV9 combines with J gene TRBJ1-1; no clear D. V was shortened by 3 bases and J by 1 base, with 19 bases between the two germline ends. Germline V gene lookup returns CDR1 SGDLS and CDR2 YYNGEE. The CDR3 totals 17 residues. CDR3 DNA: TGTGCCAGCAGCGGAAAGGGAGAAGGACGAAGGAACACTGAAGCTTTCTTT. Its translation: CASSGKGEGRRNTEAFF.

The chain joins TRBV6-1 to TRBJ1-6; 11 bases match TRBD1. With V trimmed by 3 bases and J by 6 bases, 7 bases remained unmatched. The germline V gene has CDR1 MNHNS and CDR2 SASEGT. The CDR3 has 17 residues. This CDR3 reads CASSEDRGRLVNSPLHF. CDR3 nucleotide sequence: TGTGCCAGCAGTGAGGACAGGGGGCGTCTTGTTAATTCACCCCTCCACTTT.

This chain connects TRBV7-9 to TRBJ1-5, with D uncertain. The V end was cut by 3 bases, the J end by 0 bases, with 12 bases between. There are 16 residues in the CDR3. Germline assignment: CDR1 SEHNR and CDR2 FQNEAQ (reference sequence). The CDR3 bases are TGTGCCAGCAGCTTTTCAGGCGATTATAGCAATCAGCCCCAGCATTTT. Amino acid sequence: CASSFSGDYSNQPQHF.

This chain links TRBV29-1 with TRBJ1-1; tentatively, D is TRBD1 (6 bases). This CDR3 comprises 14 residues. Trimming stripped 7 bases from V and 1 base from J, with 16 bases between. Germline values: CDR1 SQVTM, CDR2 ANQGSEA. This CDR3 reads CSALPGHRNTEAFF. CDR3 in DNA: TGCAGCGCCCTGCCGGGACACAGGAACACTGAAGCTTTCTTT. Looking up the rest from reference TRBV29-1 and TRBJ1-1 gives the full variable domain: SAVISQKPSRDICQRGTSLTIQCQVDSQVTMMFWYRQQPGQSLTLIATANQGSEATYESGFVIDKFPISRPNLTFSTLTVSNMSPEDSSIYLCSALPGHRNTEAFFGQGTRLTVV.

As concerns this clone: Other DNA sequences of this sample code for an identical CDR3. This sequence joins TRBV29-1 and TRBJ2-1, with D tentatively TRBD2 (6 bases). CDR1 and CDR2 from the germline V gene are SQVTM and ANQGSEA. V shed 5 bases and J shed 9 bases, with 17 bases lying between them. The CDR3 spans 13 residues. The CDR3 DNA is TGCAGCGTTTTACTGGCGGGATCTGTTGAGCAGTTCTTC. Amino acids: CSVLLAGSVEQFF.

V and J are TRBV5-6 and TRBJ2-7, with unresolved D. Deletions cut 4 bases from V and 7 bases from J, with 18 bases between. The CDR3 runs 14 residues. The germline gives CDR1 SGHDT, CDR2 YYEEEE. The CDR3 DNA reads TGTGCCAGCAGCCCTGGACCGGCCCTCTGGGAGCAGTACGTC. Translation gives CASSPGPALWEQYV.

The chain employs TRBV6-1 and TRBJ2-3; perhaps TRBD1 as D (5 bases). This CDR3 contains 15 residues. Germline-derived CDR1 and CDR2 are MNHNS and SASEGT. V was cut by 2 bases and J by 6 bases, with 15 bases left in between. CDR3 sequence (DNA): TGTGCCAGCAGTGAACTAGGGGCCAGGTGGGATACGCAGTATTTT. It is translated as CASSELGARWDTQYF.

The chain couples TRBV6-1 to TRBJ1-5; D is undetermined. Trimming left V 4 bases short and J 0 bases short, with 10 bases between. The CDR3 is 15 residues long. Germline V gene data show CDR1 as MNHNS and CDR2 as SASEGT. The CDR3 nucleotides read TGTGCCAGCAGTGGACTGCAGTATAGCAATCAGCCCCAGCATTTT. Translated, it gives CASSGLQYSNQPQHF.

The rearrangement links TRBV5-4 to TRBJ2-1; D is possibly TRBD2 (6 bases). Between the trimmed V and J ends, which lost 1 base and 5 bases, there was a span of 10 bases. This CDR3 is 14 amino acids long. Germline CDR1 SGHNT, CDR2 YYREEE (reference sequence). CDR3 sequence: CASSLPSVDNEQFF. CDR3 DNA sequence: TGTGCCAGCAGCTTGCCTAGCGTTGACAATGAGCAGTTCTTC. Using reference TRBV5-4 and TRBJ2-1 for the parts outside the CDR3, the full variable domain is ETGVTQSPTHLIKTRGQQVTLRCSSQSGHNTVSWYQQALGQGPQFIFQYYREEENGRGNFPPRFSGLQFPNYSSELNVNALELDDSALYLCASSLPSVDNEQFFGPGTRLTVL.

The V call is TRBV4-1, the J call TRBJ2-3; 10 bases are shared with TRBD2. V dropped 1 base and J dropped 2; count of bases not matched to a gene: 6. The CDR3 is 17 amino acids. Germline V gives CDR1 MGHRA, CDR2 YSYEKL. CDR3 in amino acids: CASSQAGTSAFTDTQYF. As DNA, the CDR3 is TGCGCCAGCAGCCAAGCCGGGACTAGCGCCTTCACAGATACGCAGTATTTT.

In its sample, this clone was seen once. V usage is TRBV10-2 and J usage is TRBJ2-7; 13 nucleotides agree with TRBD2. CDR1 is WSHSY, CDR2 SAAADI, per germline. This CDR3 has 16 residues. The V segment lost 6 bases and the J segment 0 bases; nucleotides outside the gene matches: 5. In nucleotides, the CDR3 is TGCGCCAGCAGCGATGGACTAGCGGGAGCCTCCTACGAGCAGTACGTC. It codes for CASSDGLAGASYEQYV.

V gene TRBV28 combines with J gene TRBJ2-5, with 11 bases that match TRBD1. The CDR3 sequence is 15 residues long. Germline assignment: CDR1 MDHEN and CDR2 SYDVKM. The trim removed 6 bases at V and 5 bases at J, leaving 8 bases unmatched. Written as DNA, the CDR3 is TGTGCCAGCAGCCTTGGACAGGGGGCGCTTGAGACCCAGTACTTC. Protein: CASSLGQGALETQYF. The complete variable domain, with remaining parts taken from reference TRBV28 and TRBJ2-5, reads DVKVTQSSRYLVKRTGEKVFLECVQDMDHENMFWYRQDPGLGLRLIYFSYDVKMKEKGDIPEGYSVSREKKERFSLILESASTNQTSMYLCASSLGQGALETQYFGPGTRLLVL.

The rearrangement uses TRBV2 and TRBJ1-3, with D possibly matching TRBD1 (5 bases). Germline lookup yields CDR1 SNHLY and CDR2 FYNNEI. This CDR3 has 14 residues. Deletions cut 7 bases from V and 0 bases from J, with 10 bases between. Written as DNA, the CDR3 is TGTGCCAGCACCGGGGGGATCTCTGGAAACACCATATATTTT. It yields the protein CASTGGISGNTIYF. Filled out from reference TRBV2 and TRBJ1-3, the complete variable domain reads EPEVTQTPSHQVTQMGQEVILRCVPISNHLYFYWYRQILGQKVEFLVSFYNNEISEKSEIFDDQFSVERPDGSNFTLKIRSTKLEDSAMYFCASTGGISGNTIYFGEGSWLTVV.

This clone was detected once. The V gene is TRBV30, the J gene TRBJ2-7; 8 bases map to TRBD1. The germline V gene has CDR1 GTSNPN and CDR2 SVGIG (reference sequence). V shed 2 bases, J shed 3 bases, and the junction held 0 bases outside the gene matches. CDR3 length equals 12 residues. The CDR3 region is CAWSTGGYEQYF. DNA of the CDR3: TGTGCCTGGAGTACAGGGGGCTACGAGCAGTACTTC.

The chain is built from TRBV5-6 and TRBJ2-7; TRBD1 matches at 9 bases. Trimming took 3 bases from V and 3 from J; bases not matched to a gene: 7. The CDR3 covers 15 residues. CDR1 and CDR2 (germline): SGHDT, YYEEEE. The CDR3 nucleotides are TGTGCCAGCAGCTCAGCCGGGACAGGGAACTACGAGCAGTACGTC. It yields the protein CASSSAGTGNYEQYV.

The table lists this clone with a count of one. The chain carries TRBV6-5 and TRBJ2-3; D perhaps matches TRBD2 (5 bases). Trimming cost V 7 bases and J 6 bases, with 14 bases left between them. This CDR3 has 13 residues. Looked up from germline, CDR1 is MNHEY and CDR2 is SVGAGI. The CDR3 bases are TGTGCCAGCACGATGACCCGAGGGGATACGCAGTATTTT. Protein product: CASTMTRGDTQYF.